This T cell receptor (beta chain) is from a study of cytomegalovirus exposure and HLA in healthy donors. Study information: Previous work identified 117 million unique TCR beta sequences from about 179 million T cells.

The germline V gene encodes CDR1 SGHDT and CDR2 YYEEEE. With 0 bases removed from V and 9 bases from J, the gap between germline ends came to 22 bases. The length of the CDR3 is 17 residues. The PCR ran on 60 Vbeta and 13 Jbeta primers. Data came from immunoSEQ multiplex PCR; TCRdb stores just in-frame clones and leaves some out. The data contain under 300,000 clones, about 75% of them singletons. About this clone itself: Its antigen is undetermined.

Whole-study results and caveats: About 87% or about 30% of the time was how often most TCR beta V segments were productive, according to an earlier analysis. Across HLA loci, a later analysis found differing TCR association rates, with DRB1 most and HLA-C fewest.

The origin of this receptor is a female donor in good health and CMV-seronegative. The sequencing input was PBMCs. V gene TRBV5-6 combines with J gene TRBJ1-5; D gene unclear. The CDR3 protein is CASSLGGGSLRDGPQHF. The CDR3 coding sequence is TGTGCCAGCAGCTTGGGTGGAGGGTCCTTAAGGGATGGGCCCCAGCATTTT.